This T cell receptor beta chain was retrieved from a study of neurological immune-mediated disorders. This clonotype was observed at least ten times. Its antigen is not identified. This CDR3 region has 15 residues. Germline V CDR1 and CDR2: SGHRS, YFSETQ. V shed 1 base and J shed 6 bases, with 16 bases lying between them. Synthesis of cDNA used 5'RACE (with 10-nucleotide random UMIs). Every sequencing run produced over 180 million TCR-beta sequences, and the sequences from any one run covered 15-18 subjects. TCRdb itself ran the 5' RACE reads through MiXCR, one entry per CDR3 protein. The sample consists of around 32,000 distinct CDR3 sequences, 12% of them appearing once. Study-level findings and limits: Multiple sclerosis patients had less TCR clonal expansion than even healthy controls, unlike HTLV-1-associated myelopathy. CDR3 amino acid sequences of expanded clones were not shared across subjects, a result suggesting private repertoires in all groups.

The clonotype comes from a woman aged 60 to 75 in good health. Sequenced input: PBMCs. This chain connects TRBV5-1 to TRBJ1-2; D uncertain. The CDR3 sequence is CASSLIPEQPDGYTF. CDR3 bases: TGCGCCAGCAGCTTGATCCCCGAGCAGCCGGATGGCTACACCTTC.